The 11 T cell receptor beta chains reported below all come from one sample, sequenced in a study of PD-L1 blockade in urothelial cancer. Sequencing used immunoSEQ multiplex PCR; TCRdb keeps in-frame clones, though not all of them. The sample shows about 100,000 clones, approximately 91% of them seen only once. The source was PBMCs, collected around atezolizumab (anti-PD-L1) treatment. These TCRs come from a woman aged 80 or over with urothelial cancer.

The rearrangement uses TRBV5-1 and TRBJ1-1, with D tentatively TRBD1 (5 bases). Germline CDR1 and CDR2: SGHRS and YFSETQ. This CDR3 contains 16 residues. V shed 0 bases and J shed 5 bases, with 17 bases lying between them. The CDR3 sequence is CASSLGHGQGGTEAFF. In nucleotides, the CDR3 is TGCGCCAGCAGCTTGGGGCACGGGCAGGGAGGTACTGAAGCTTTCTTT.

This chain connects TRBV2 to TRBJ1-2; D not resolved. V gave up 6 bases and J gave up 4 bases, with 12 bases separating them. Per the germline V gene, CDR1 is SNHLY and CDR2 is FYNNEI. The CDR3 totals 13 residues. The CDR3 sequence: CASSLTGSYGYTF. CDR3 coding DNA: TGTGCCAGCAGCCTGACGGGGTCCTATGGCTACACCTTC.

This rearrangement joins TRBV5-1 to TRBJ2-7; weak D call: TRBD2 (6 bases). The CDR3 has 16 amino acids. Trimming removed 4 bases at V and 6 bases at J, with 23 bases between. Germline V CDR1 and CDR2: SGHRS, YFSETQ. The CDR3 nucleotides read TGCGCCAGCAGCCCCTTCCGGGACTCCATTTCTGGCGAGCAGTACTTC. This codes for CASSPFRDSISGEQYF.

The V and J genes are TRBV30 and TRBJ2-1, with 7 bases fitting TRBD2. This CDR3 has 14 amino acids. Unmatched junction bases numbered 11, after V lost 4 bases and J lost 8 bases. The germline gives CDR1 GTSNPN, CDR2 SVGIG (reference sequence). DNA for the CDR3: TGTGCCTGGAAGGGACTATGGGGGGGGGATGAGCAGTTCTTC. Its protein product is CAWKGLWGGDEQFF.

The rearrangement uses TRBV7-9 and TRBJ1-1; 10 nucleotides match TRBD1. The CDR3 contains 14 residues. J was trimmed by 4 bases and V by 9 bases; bases with no gene match: 8. Germline V gives CDR1 SEHNR, CDR2 FQNEAQ (reference sequence). In DNA, the CDR3 is TGTGCCAGTTTCAGACAGGGGGCTGGCACTGAAGCTTTCTTT. This encodes CASFRQGAGTEAFF.

This clone was seen only once. J is TRBJ2-2 and V is TRBV6-6, with D maybe TRBD1 (6 bases). Trimming took 6 bases from V and 4 from J, leaving 12 bases between them. Germline lookup yields CDR1 MNHNY and CDR2 SVGAGI (reference sequence). The CDR3 length is 14 residues. The CDR3 region is CASSGKGGTGELFF. CDR3 nucleotide sequence: TGTGCCAGCAGCGGGAAAGGGGGCACCGGGGAGCTGTTTTTT.

The V and J genes are TRBV9 and TRBJ2-1; maybe TRBD2 (5 bases). CDR1 is SGDLS and CDR2 is YYNGEE in the germline V gene. The CDR3 spans 16 residues. V was cut by 2 bases and J by 0 bases, with 12 bases left in between. CDR3: CASSVLGDSSYNEQFF. The CDR3 coding sequence is TGTGCCAGCAGCGTCCTCGGGGATAGCTCCTACAATGAGCAGTTCTTC.

This clone was recorded only once. The CDR3 loop reads CASSYAGGVNEQYF. The CDR3 DNA follows: TGTGCCAGCAGTTATGCGGGAGGTGTCAACGAGCAGTACTTC. The chain recombines TRBV28 with TRBJ2-7, with TRBD2 identical over 8 bases. V trimming: 4 bases; J trimming: 5 bases; junction bases outside the gene matches: 7. CDR1 is MDHEN and CDR2 is SYDVKM in the germline V gene. This CDR3 comprises 14 residues. The complete variable domain, with remaining parts taken from reference TRBV28 and TRBJ2-7, reads DVKVTQSSRYLVKRTGEKVFLECVQDMDHENMFWYRQDPGLGLRLIYFSYDVKMKEKGDIPEGYSVSREKKERFSLILESASTNQTSMYLCASSYAGGVNEQYFGPGTRLTVT.

The chain joins TRBV7-7 to TRBJ2-7, with 10 bases identical to TRBD2. V gave up 1 base and J gave up 0 bases; unmatched junction bases: 9. The length of the CDR3 is 18 residues. Germline CDR1 reads SSHAT; CDR2 reads FNYEAQ (reference sequence). The chain's CDR3 is CASSLGLAGATSSYEQYF. The CDR3 nucleotides read TGTGCCAGCAGCTTAGGGCTAGCGGGAGCCACGAGCTCCTACGAGCAGTACTTC.

This chain connects TRBV5-1 to TRBJ2-2, with D tentatively TRBD2 (6 bases). V was cut by 5 bases and J by 0 bases, with 14 bases left in between. This CDR3 is built from 16 residues. CDR1 is SGHRS and CDR2 is YFSETQ in the germline V gene. This CDR3 is CASRPAAGSNTGELFF. The CDR3 region has the DNA TGCGCCAGCAGGCCAGCGGCGGGATCGAACACCGGGGAGCTGTTTTTT. Looking up the rest from reference TRBV5-1 and TRBJ2-2 gives the full variable domain: KAGVTQTPRYLIKTRGQQVTLSCSPISGHRSVSWYQQTPGQGLQFLFEYFSETQRNKGNFPGRFSGRQFSNSRSEMNVSTLELGDSALYLCASRPAAGSNTGELFFGEGSRLTVL.

With respect to this clone: The same CDR3 is also encoded by other DNA sequences in this sample. This chain links TRBV18 with TRBJ1-2, with TRBD1 identical over 7 bases. The V gene end was trimmed by 3 bases and the J gene end by 4 bases; junction bases not matched to a gene: 2. Germline CDR1 is KGHSH and CDR2 is LQKENI. This CDR3 is 13 amino acids long. The CDR3 DNA is TGTGCCAGCTCACCTGACAGGGCCTATGGCTACACCTTC. Amino acids: CASSPDRAYGYTF. The complete variable domain, with remaining parts taken from reference TRBV18 and TRBJ1-2, reads NAGVMQNPRHLVRRRGQEARLRCSPMKGHSHVYWYRQLPEEGLKFMVYLQKENIIDESGMPKERFSAEFPKEGPSILRIQQVVRGDSAAYFCASSPDRAYGYTFGSGTRLTVV.